This T cell receptor beta chain was captured by sequencing in a study of CD8 T cells in ankylosing spondylitis. General study results and limits: Disease-linked clones reportedly concentrated significantly in matched ankylosing spondylitis synovial fluid. Clones linked to disease, bearing a CD8+ phenotype, were relatively rare in peripheral blood. Prior work had noted some motif variants in reactive arthritis blood and synovial fluid.

As regards this clonotype: The antigen is unknown.

Generation of TCR beta libraries employed quantitative 5'-RACE incorporating molecular barcodes. TCRdb reprocessed the 5' RACE reads via MiXCR and lists one record per CDR3 protein. Found here are about 140,000 distinct CDR3 sequences, about a third of them singletons; the top ten hold 5.5% to 7.5%. Specimen: synovial fluid, either unsorted or a sorted T cell fraction (not recorded which). The source of this sequence is a male donor with ankylosing spondylitis.

Here the CDR3 reads CSLAASGHNEQFF. The DNA for the CDR3 is TGCAGTTTGGCGGCTAGCGGACACAATGAGCAGTTCTTC. The rearrangement joins TRBV29-1 to TRBJ2-1; 7 bases match TRBD2. This CDR3 has 13 amino acids. CDR1 is SQVTM and CDR2 is ANQGSEA in the germline V gene.